These 30 T cell receptor beta chains share one sample of origin, sequenced in a study of T-cell reconstitution after alpha-beta-depleted transplantation in children (dated by TCRdb to 2016 to 2018). In the paper's terms, the treatment or condition label means: allogeneic hematopoietic cell transplantation with graft depleted of TCRalphabeta T cells and CD19 B cells. The library was obtained by PCR. For sequencing, an Illumina HiSeq 2500 was employed. TCR libraries were prepared with molecular barcoding, using unique molecular identifiers to normalize TCRbeta repertoire quantification. The public reads were reanalyzed by TCRdb: fastp trimming at Q25, MiXCR alignment, in-frame beta chains only. Duplicate CDR3 protein sequences are folded into a single record with the most common DNA and genes. Counted in this sample were just under 150,000 distinct CDR3 sequences; around 10% of them appeared once. Together, the top ten hold around 18% of the sample.

The sample consisted of PBMCs, mostly from graft donor cells, taken 180 days after TCRalphabeta/CD19-depleted stem cell transplant. All receptors come from a female patient aged 2-9 years who had a stem cell transplant for congenital amegakaryocytic thrombocytopenia, so the T cells may come from the graft donor.

This clonotype was counted a few times. Written as DNA, the CDR3 is TGTGCCAGCAGGGAGACAGGGGGCATATTCACCGGGGAGCTGTTTTTT. Its translation: CASRETGGIFTGELFF. J is TRBJ2-2 and V is TRBV12-3 or TRBV12-4; TRBD1 matches 10 bases. Trimming took 6 bases from V and 4 from J; bases not matched to a gene: 8. The CDR3 spans 16 residues.

This clonotype was seen once. This chain links TRBV5-4 with TRBJ1-3; D remains unclear. This CDR3 is 14 amino acids long. Trimming pared 0 bases from V and 2 bases from J, leaving 6 bases between. Germline V lookup: CDR1 SGHNT, CDR2 YYREEE (reference sequence). The CDR3 bases are TGTGCCAGCAGCTTGGCCGGAGCTGGAAACACCATATATTTT. Translation gives CASSLAGAGNTIYF.

Only a few counts were recorded for this clonotype. CDR3 sequence reads: CASSLTSGGPTDTQYF. CDR3 coding DNA: TGTGCCAGCAGCTTAACTAGCGGGGGACCCACAGATACGCAGTATTTT. The chain has TRBV7-2 and TRBJ2-3, with TRBD2 matching 11 bases. Trimming cost V 2 bases and J 2 bases; bases outside gene matches: 3. Per germline, CDR1 SGHTA and CDR2 FQGNSA. The CDR3 sequence is 16 residues long.

This clonotype has ten or more counts. This chain uses TRBV12-3 or TRBV12-4 with TRBJ2-3; TRBD2 matches at 7 bases. V dropped 3 bases and J dropped 7; count of bases not matched to a gene: 19. The CDR3 sequence is 18 residues long. This CDR3 is CASSFRPLWGRALNTQYF. CDR3 DNA sequence: TGTGCCAGCAGTTTCCGGCCCTTATGGGGGAGGGCCTTGAATACGCAGTATTTT.

This clonotype has at least ten counts. The gene calls are TRBV28 and TRBJ2-7; 7 bases line up with TRBD1. The CDR3 covers 11 residues. After removal of 8 bases from V and 4 bases from J, the junction contained 2 bases not matched to a gene. Germline CDR1 and CDR2: MDHEN and SYDVKM. The CDR3 sequence: CASGTAYEQYF. CDR3 coding DNA: TGTGCCAGCGGGACAGCTTACGAGCAGTACTTC.

This clonotype was recorded many times. This chain joins TRBV20-1 and TRBJ2-1, with 8 bases lining up with TRBD2. Per the germline V gene, CDR1 is DFQATT and CDR2 is SNEGSKA (reference sequence). This CDR3 region has 15 residues. The V gene end was trimmed by 1 base and the J gene end by 0 bases; junction bases not matched to a gene: 2. CDR3 loop: CSARVSGSSYNEQFF. The CDR3, as DNA: TGCAGTGCTAGAGTCAGCGGGAGCTCCTACAATGAGCAGTTCTTC.

This clonotype came up many times. The V call is TRBV11-2, the J call TRBJ2-5, with unresolved D. From germline, CDR1 is SGHAT and CDR2 FQNNGV. V lost 5 bases to trimming and J lost 5 bases, with 15 bases between them. This CDR3 contains 14 residues. The CDR3 protein is CASSLVFTGETQYF. CDR3 DNA sequence: TGTGCCAGCAGCCTGGTGTTCACTGGTGAGACCCAGTACTTC.

This chain uses TRBV28 with TRBJ2-7; 11 nucleotides align to TRBD2. Germline-derived CDR1 and CDR2 are MDHEN and SYDVKM. V gave up 5 bases and J gave up 2 bases; unmatched junction bases: 5. The CDR3 contains 15 residues. CDR3 in DNA: TGTGCCAGCAGTCCATATAGCGGGAGGGCCTACGAGCAGTACTTC. This codes for CASSPYSGRAYEQYF.

This clonotype was recorded only once. Given the absence of the conserved phenylalanine or tryptophan at the CDR3 end, a read error is likely. The rearrangement uses TRBV20-1 and TRBJ2-1; TRBD2 agrees at 7 bases. The CDR3 is made up of 15 amino acids. Trimming at V came to 2 bases and at J to 0 bases, leaving 4 bases not matched to a gene. The germline V gene encodes CDR1 DFQATT and CDR2 SNEGSKA (reference sequence). The CDR3 reads CSARLADISYNEQFL. The CDR3 region has the DNA TGCAGTGCTAGACTAGCGGACATCTCCTACAATGAGCAGTTCTTG.

The CDR3 nucleotides are TGTGCCAGCAGTCACGAGAATGGGGGCACGCAGTATTTT. It specifies CASSHENGGTQYF. The chain is built from TRBV6-6 and TRBJ2-3; weak D call: TRBD1 (6 bases). This CDR3 has 13 residues. The germline V gene encodes CDR1 MNHNY and CDR2 SVGAGI (reference sequence). Deletions cut 5 bases from V and 9 bases from J, with 15 bases between.

In this sample, this clonotype turned up many times. The gene calls are TRBV7-9 and TRBJ1-1; 11 bases are shared with TRBD1. CDR1 and CDR2 (germline): SEHNR, FQNEAQ (reference sequence). The CDR3 consists of 18 residues. The V and J ends lost 1 base and 2 bases, in that order; junction bases with no gene match: 9. The CDR3 nucleotides read TGTGCCAGCAGCTTAGAAGGACAGGGGGCGCACTTTAACACTGAAGCTTTCTTT. Its protein is CASSLEGQGAHFNTEAFF.

This rearrangement joins TRBV5-1 to TRBJ2-3, with D uncertain. The V end was cut by 0 bases, the J end by 6 bases, with 8 bases between. Germline CDR1 and CDR2: SGHRS and YFSETQ. This CDR3 has 13 residues. Written as DNA, the CDR3 is TGCGCCAGCAGCTTGGAGTACTCGGATACGCAGTATTTT. Translating gives CASSLEYSDTQYF.

This clonotype was observed at least ten times. CDR3 nucleotide sequence: TGCGCCAGCAGCGCGAGACTGACAGTCAACAATGAGCAGTTCTTC. Encoded protein: CASSARLTVNNEQFF. The rearrangement links TRBV5-1 to TRBJ2-1, with D perhaps matching TRBD1 (5 bases). Germline assignment: CDR1 SGHRS and CDR2 YFSETQ. V was pared by 4 bases and J by 5 bases, with 16 bases between. There are 15 residues in the CDR3.

In its sample, this clonotype was seen many times. V is TRBV28 and J is TRBJ2-1; tentative D call: TRBD1 (5 bases). Germline values: CDR1 MDHEN, CDR2 SYDVKM. The CDR3 loop spans 15 amino acids. V was pared by 6 bases and J by 0 bases, with 12 bases between. The CDR3 sequence is CASRVGARSYNEQFF. In nucleotides, the CDR3 is TGTGCCAGCAGGGTAGGGGCCCGCTCCTACAATGAGCAGTTCTTC.

The chain carries TRBV20-1 and TRBJ2-3; D is possibly TRBD2 (6 bases). V lost 3 bases to trimming and J lost 6 bases, with 31 bases between them. Germline V gene sequence: CDR1 DFQATT, CDR2 SNEGSKA (reference sequence). The CDR3 has 19 residues. In DNA form, the CDR3 reads TGCAGTGCTAGTACCCTCCGCGGGCACAGCGGGTCTACCACGGATACGCAGTATTTT. As protein: CSASTLRGHSGSTTDTQYF.

This clonotype was seen many times. The chain is built from TRBV29-1 and TRBJ1-1; no reliable D call. Germline V gene lookup returns CDR1 SQVTM and CDR2 ANQGSEA. V shed 6 bases and J shed 0 bases, with 8 bases lying between them. CDR3 length equals 12 residues. The DNA for the CDR3 is TGCAGCGTGAGACATCTGAACACTGAAGCTTTCTTT. It codes for CSVRHLNTEAFF.

This clonotype was seen repeatedly, ten times or more. This chain links TRBV7-8 with TRBJ1-6, with D unresolved. This CDR3 comprises 13 residues. The V and J ends lost 1 base and 7 bases respectively, with 5 bases between them. CDR1 is SGHVS, CDR2 FQNEAQ, per germline. CDR3: CASSLVANSPLHF. DNA for the CDR3: TGTGCCAGCAGCTTAGTGGCGAATTCACCCCTCCACTTT. The full variable domain, rest sourced from reference TRBV7-8 and TRBJ1-6, is GAGVSQSPRYKVAKRGQDVALRCDPISGHVSLFWYQQALGQGPEFLTYFQNEAQLDKSGLPSDRFFAERPEGSVSTLKIQRTQQEDSAVYLCASSLVANSPLHFGNGTRLTVT.

The chain uses TRBV11-2 and TRBJ2-2; 8 nucleotides agree with TRBD2. CDR1 and CDR2 (germline): SGHAT, FQNNGV. The ends lost 5 bases at V and 6 bases at J; junction bases unmatched: 14. The CDR3 is 17 residues long. The CDR3 DNA is TGTGCCAGCAGCCTCGGTAGGGGGACTAGTGGCGCCGGGGAGCTGTTTTTT. Translated, it gives CASSLGRGTSGAGELFF. The complete variable domain, with remaining parts taken from reference TRBV11-2 and TRBJ2-2, reads EAGVAQSPRYKIIEKRQSVAFWCNPISGHATLYWYQQILGQGPKLLIQFQNNGVVDDSQLPKDRFSAERLKGVDSTLKIQPAKLEDSAVYLCASSLGRGTSGAGELFFGEGSRLTVL.

Many counts were recorded for this clonotype. The chain has TRBV5-8 and TRBJ1-3; D gene unclear. The CDR3 is 15 amino acids. The germline V gene has CDR1 SGHTS and CDR2 YDEGEE. V lost 4 bases and J lost 0, with 11 bases in between. The CDR3 loop reads CASSLNRNSGNTIYF. The CDR3 region has the DNA TGTGCCAGCAGCCTGAACCGGAACTCTGGAAACACCATATATTTT.

This clonotype has at least ten counts. The chain joins TRBV27 to TRBJ2-2; TRBD2 matches 9 bases. J lost 8 bases, V lost 6 bases, and 19 bases had no gene match. The V gene's germline CDR1 is MNHEY and CDR2 SMNVEV (reference sequence). The CDR3 extends over 18 amino acids. The CDR3 protein is CASSPEGGSGSWIGELFF. The CDR3 DNA reads TGTGCCAGCAGCCCCGAGGGGGGTAGCGGGAGCTGGATAGGGGAGCTGTTTTTT.

This clonotype appeared many times. V and J are TRBV7-9 and TRBJ2-7; 9 bases are shared with TRBD2. The CDR3 runs to 13 residues. Trimming took 4 bases from V and 3 from J; bases not matched to a gene: 1. Per germline, CDR1 SEHNR and CDR2 FQNEAQ (reference sequence). The CDR3 reads CASSSTSGYEQYF. The DNA of the CDR3 is TGTGCCAGCAGCTCGACTAGCGGCTACGAGCAGTACTTC.

In its sample, this clonotype ranks as medium-sized. The chain employs TRBV6-5 and TRBJ2-7; TRBD2 matches 10 bases. Germline CDR1 and CDR2: MNHEY and SVGAGI. The J segment lost 0 bases and the V segment lost 0 bases, leaving 2 bases of the junction unmatched. The CDR3 runs to 16 residues. The CDR3, as DNA: TGTGCCAGCAGTTACTCCCGACTAGCGGGCTCCTACGAGCAGTACTTC. Translating gives CASSYSRLAGSYEQYF.

The chain is built from TRBV29-1 and TRBJ2-7; 9 nucleotides align to TRBD1. Trimming removed 4 bases from V and 0 bases from J; junction bases left unmatched: 10. The CDR3 runs 16 residues. Germline assignment: CDR1 SQVTM and CDR2 ANQGSEA. CDR3 DNA sequence: TGCAGCGTTGTATGGGGACAGGGTGGATCCTCCTACGAGCAGTACTTC. Encoded protein: CSVVWGQGGSSYEQYF.

This clonotype was seen only a few times. The rearrangement links TRBV5-6 to TRBJ1-1; 7 bases line up with TRBD1. Losses at the gene ends were 0 bases for V and 1 base for J; bases not matched to a gene: 6. The length of the CDR3 is 16 residues. Germline loops: CDR1 SGHDT, CDR2 YYEEEE. CDR3 residues: CASSLGAGQKNTEAFF. Here the CDR3 DNA reads TGTGCCAGCAGCTTGGGGGCGGGACAGAAGAACACTGAAGCTTTCTTT.

This clonotype appeared many times. CDR3 DNA: TGCAGCGTACCACCGACAGGGGGAACAGATACGCAGTATTTT. Its protein is CSVPPTGGTDTQYF. The rearrangement joins TRBV29-1 to TRBJ2-3; 9 bases fit TRBD1. The length of the CDR3 is 14 residues. Germline V gives CDR1 SQVTM, CDR2 ANQGSEA. V lost 6 bases to trimming and J lost 3 bases; unmatched junction nucleotides: 7.

The chain links TRBV7-3 to TRBJ2-3; TRBD1 or TRBD2 may be the D gene (5 bases each). Germline values: CDR1 SGHTA, CDR2 FQGTGA. CDR3 length equals 15 residues. The V and J ends lost 1 base and 2 bases respectively, with 10 bases between them. The CDR3 protein is CASSLRGSPTDTQYF. For the CDR3, the DNA is TGTGCCAGCAGCTTAAGGGGGTCCCCCACAGATACGCAGTATTTT.

There are many counts of this clonotype. The V gene is TRBV10-1, the J gene TRBJ2-6; 9 bases agree with TRBD1. The CDR3 contains 17 residues. The germline V gene encodes CDR1 WNHNN and CDR2 SYGVQD (reference sequence). Trimming removed 11 bases from V and 0 bases from J; junction bases left unmatched: 11. In DNA form, the CDR3 reads TGCGCCGTAACTCGGGACAGGGTCATCTCTGGGGCCAACGTCCTGACTTTC. It is translated as CAVTRDRVISGANVLTF.

This clonotype was counted many times. J is TRBJ1-5 and V is TRBV7-9; D remains unclear. Trimming left V 1 base short and J 3 bases short, with 1 base between. The CDR3 totals 12 residues. Germline CDR1 is SEHNR and CDR2 is FQNEAQ (reference sequence). Written as DNA, the CDR3 is TGTGCCAGCAGCTTAGACAATCAGCCCCAGCATTTT. Translating gives CASSLDNQPQHF.

Many counts were recorded for this clonotype. The V and J genes are TRBV28 and TRBJ2-2, with 9 bases identical to TRBD2. From germline, CDR1 is MDHEN and CDR2 SYDVKM. Trimming at V came to 6 bases and at J to 6 bases, leaving 11 bases not matched to a gene. CDR3 length: 16 residues. The CDR3 here is CASSPFILAGSGELFF. CDR3 nucleotide sequence: TGTGCCAGCAGCCCATTTATACTAGCGGGCTCCGGGGAGCTGTTTTTT.

This clonotype is deemed medium-sized. The chain is built from TRBV4-1 and TRBJ2-2; D possibly corresponds to TRBD2 (5 bases). Per germline, CDR1 MGHRA and CDR2 YSYEKL. The V end was cut by 3 bases, the J end by 7 bases, with 30 bases between. CDR3 length: 20 amino acids. The CDR3 protein is CASSQFNPDFGLVSGGELFF. The CDR3 nucleotides are TGCGCCAGCAGCCAGTTCAATCCGGATTTCGGACTGGTTTCGGGCGGGGAGCTGTTTTTT.